The text below deals with one T cell receptor (beta chain). Sequenced by immunoSEQ multiplex PCR; TCRdb stores in-frame clones only, minus some. The profile shows around 2,000,000 clones, about 93% of them singletons. Between the trimmed V and J ends, which lost 0 bases and 4 bases, there was a span of 13 bases. From germline, CDR1 is GTSNPN and CDR2 SVGIG (reference sequence). This CDR3 region has 14 residues. These data come from a study of shared clonotypes between healthy human individuals. CD45RO-negative, CCR7-positively selected cells formed the naive CD8 fraction, excluding terminally differentiated effector memory CD45RA+ cells.

The sequenced sample was naive CD8+ T cells from PBMCs. The TCR was taken from a man younger than 30 in good health. Some clones in this sample may be carry-over from other donors' samples. The rearrangement joins TRBV30 to TRBJ2-7; D remains unclear. CDR3 bases: TGTGCCTGGAGTGTACTGATTCCAGATTACGAGCAGTACTTC. Protein sequence: CAWSVLIPDYEQYF. Full variable domain (remainder filled in from reference TRBV30 and TRBJ2-7): SQTIHQWPATLVQPVGSPLSLECTVEGTSNPNLYWYRQAAGRGLQLLFYSVGIGQISSEVPQNLSASRPQDRQFILSSKKLLLSDSGFYLCAWSVLIPDYEQYFGPGTRLTVT.